Below, one T cell receptor beta chain is given with its context. Per the original data handling: Amplification of reference gene primers was used by the study to estimate nucleated cell counts. Produced via immunoSEQ multiplex PCR; TCRdb's table is partial and in-frame only. The D gene and trimming were derived from the DNA, and the V and J assignments and clone size from that table. There are tens of thousands of clones in the sample; around 85% occur only once, and around 21% lies in the top ten. Looked up from germline, CDR1 is LNHDA and CDR2 is SQIVND (reference sequence). This CDR3 region has 18 residues. V shed 4 bases, J shed 5 bases, and the junction held 16 bases outside the gene matches. This entry comes from a study of blood T cell repertoires in COVID-19. Study in general: COVID-19 samples collected from the United States, Italy and Spain covered acute and convalescent phases. T cells, B-cell-depleted T cells, or PBMCs provided the cDNA or gDNA that served as material.

This chain joins TRBV19 and TRBJ2-1, with 8 bases aligning to TRBD2. Sequencing was done on a sample of peripheral blood. This TCR was recovered from a woman aged 80 or older with active or convalescent COVID-19. CDR3 sequence: CASSTLPKGAGVDNEQFF. CDR3 DNA sequence: TGTGCCAGTAGTACCCTCCCTAAGGGAGCGGGGGTCGACAATGAGCAGTTCTTC.